The source of this T cell receptor beta chain is a study of blood T cell repertoires in COVID-19. Study summary: Spain, Italy and the United States supplied samples that represented acute and convalescent COVID-19. T cells, B-cell-depleted T cells, or PBMCs supplied cDNA or gDNA.

Original handling: Estimated nucleated cell counts came from reference gene primer amplification. Clones were sequenced by immunoSEQ multiplex PCR, and TCRdb holds only the in-frame ones, with some missing. V and J calls and clone size are copied from that table; D and trimming were computed from the DNA. In the table there are fewer than 140,000 clones, 70% to 85% of which are singletons. There are 14 residues in the CDR3. CDR1 SGDLS and CDR2 YYNGEE come from the germline V gene. V lost 4 bases and J lost 8; bases outside the gene matches: 6. This clone has a single count. The specimen sequenced was peripheral blood. The rearrangement uses TRBV9 and TRBJ1-6; 7 nucleotides line up with TRBD1. The sequence was collected from a woman aged 55-70 years with acute or convalescent COVID-19. This CDR3 is CASSPRQGDSPLHF. CDR3 DNA sequence: TGTGCCAGCAGCCCCCGACAGGGTGATTCACCCCTCCACTTT.